One sample yielded the 17 T cell receptor beta chains listed below, sequenced in a study of blood T cell repertoires in COVID-19. Sequencing used immunoSEQ multiplex PCR; TCRdb keeps in-frame clones, though not all of them. The data show roughly 97,000 clones, over 70% seen once. The specimen was peripheral blood. Receptor source: a man aged 45-60 years with acute or convalescent COVID-19.

This chain links TRBV29-1 with TRBJ2-1, with TRBD1 identical over 10 bases. V was clipped by 7 bases and J by 3 bases; unmatched bases: 6. Germline-derived CDR1 and CDR2 are SQVTM and ANQGSEA. The CDR3 covers 14 residues. The DNA of the CDR3 is TGCAGCGCAGACAGGGGGCAAATCTACAATGAGCAGTTCTTC. Translating it yields CSADRGQIYNEQFF.

In its sample, this clone was seen once. The DNA of the CDR3 is TGTGCCAGCAGTGGGGTGGGCAGGGGGCGAGGCTACACCTTC. Its protein product is CASSGVGRGRGYTF. The chain couples TRBV27 to TRBJ1-2, with 8 bases that match TRBD1. V was clipped by 5 bases and J by 8 bases; unmatched bases: 10. There are 14 residues in the CDR3. From germline, CDR1 is MNHEY and CDR2 SMNVEV (reference sequence).

This clone was counted only a few times. J is TRBJ1-4 and V is TRBV15; 8 bases fit TRBD1. The CDR3 runs 14 residues. V dropped 5 bases and J dropped 6; count of bases not matched to a gene: 5. Germline lookup yields CDR1 LNHNV and CDR2 YYDKDF (reference sequence). The CDR3 loop reads CATSRDRGDEKLFF. Written as DNA, the CDR3 is TGTGCCACCAGCCGTGACAGGGGAGATGAAAAACTGTTTTTT. Looking up the rest from reference TRBV15 and TRBJ1-4 gives the full variable domain: DAMVIQNPRYQVTQFGKPVTLSCSQTLNHNVMYWYQQKSSQAPKLLFHYYDKDFNNEADTPDNFQSRRPNTSFCFLDIRSPGLGDTAMYLCATSRDRGDEKLFFGSGTQLSVL.

The chain carries TRBV6-6 and TRBJ2-3; 7 bases match TRBD2. The CDR3 runs to 14 residues. Germline-derived CDR1 and CDR2 are MNHNY and SVGAGI (reference sequence). The V and J ends lost 6 bases and 2 bases, in that order; junction bases with no gene match: 5. The CDR3 DNA reads as TGTGCCAGCAGGTCTAGCGGAAACACAGATACGCAGTATTTT. It is translated as CASRSSGNTDTQYF.

This clone turned up a few times. The gene calls are TRBV7-2 and TRBJ2-2; 9 bases map to TRBD1. This CDR3 has 15 amino acids. Trimming at V came to 2 bases and at J to 6 bases, leaving 4 bases not matched to a gene. Per the germline V gene, CDR1 is SGHTA and CDR2 is FQGNSA. In nucleotides, the CDR3 is TGTGCCAGCAGCTTAACAGGGGGCGCATCCGGGGAGCTGTTTTTT. Its protein product is CASSLTGGASGELFF.

This chain links TRBV5-1 with TRBJ1-2; 11 bases fit TRBD1. With 0 bases clipped from V and 4 bases from J, the junction kept 2 bases outside the gene matches. The CDR3 length is 15 residues. From germline, CDR1 is SGHRS and CDR2 YFSETQ. CDR3 region: CASSLAGTGGYGYTF. DNA of the CDR3: TGCGCCAGCAGCTTGGCTGGGACAGGGGGCTATGGCTACACCTTC.

The rearrangement links TRBV7-6 to TRBJ2-3; D possibly corresponds to TRBD1 (5 bases). This CDR3 contains 15 residues. Trimming took 3 bases from V and 8 from J, leaving 18 bases between them. CDR1 is SGHVS, CDR2 FNYEAQ, per germline. This CDR3 is CASSLSQATMGTQYF. CDR3 DNA: TGTGCCAGCAGCTTGTCACAGGCCACCATGGGTACGCAGTATTTT.

A few counts support this clone. V usage is TRBV7-9 and J usage is TRBJ1-4; 8 nucleotides align to TRBD1. This CDR3 comprises 14 residues. J lost 7 bases, V lost 4 bases, and 5 bases had no gene match. Per germline, CDR1 SEHNR and CDR2 FQNEAQ (reference sequence). In nucleotides, the CDR3 is TGTGCCAGCAGCTCCGACAGGGGAGGTGAAAAACTGTTTTTT. Translating it yields CASSSDRGGEKLFF.

The CDR3 region has the DNA TGTGCCAGCAGCTTAATGGGAGGGTCGACTGAAGCTTTCTTT. This gives the protein CASSLMGGSTEAFF. This chain connects TRBV7-2 to TRBJ1-1; no clear D. The germline V gene has CDR1 SGHTA and CDR2 FQGNSA. The CDR3 length is 14 residues. Trimming removed 2 bases at V and 5 bases at J, with 12 bases between.

This chain links TRBV24-1 with TRBJ2-5, with a possible D match to TRBD2 (5 bases). The germline V and J ends were trimmed by 5 bases and 4 bases, with 7 bases remaining between them. The CDR3 is 12 residues long. Germline CDR1 KGHDR, CDR2 SFDVKD. CDR3 residues: CATSGRGETQYF. The CDR3 DNA sequence: TGTGCCACCAGTGGCCGGGGAGAGACCCAGTACTTC.

The V gene is TRBV19, the J gene TRBJ2-5; unclear D gene. Per the germline V gene, CDR1 is LNHDA and CDR2 is SQIVND (reference sequence). The CDR3 loop spans 15 amino acids. Trimming took 5 bases from V and 4 from J, leaving 17 bases between them. CDR3 in DNA: TGTGCCAGTAGTCTCTCAGGTGGGCCAAGAGAGACCCAGTACTTC. Amino acid sequence: CASSLSGGPRETQYF.

For the CDR3, the DNA is TGTGCCAGCTCACCGTCGACTAGCGGGAGCTACAATGAGCAGTTCTTC. It translates to CASSPSTSGSYNEQFF. The chain couples TRBV18 to TRBJ2-1; 12 nucleotides line up with TRBD2. The ends lost 3 bases at V and 3 bases at J; junction bases unmatched: 3. The CDR3 totals 16 residues. Germline CDR1 is KGHSH and CDR2 is LQKENI.

This clone came up once. The chain recombines TRBV2 with TRBJ2-7; TRBD2 agrees at 8 bases. This CDR3 has 15 amino acids. Germline loops: CDR1 SNHLY, CDR2 FYNNEI. V lost 6 bases and J lost 0; bases outside the gene matches: 7. This chain's CDR3 is CASRIVAGTSYEQYF. The CDR3 bases are TGTGCCAGCAGGATCGTAGCGGGAACCTCCTACGAGCAGTACTTC. The full variable domain, completed using reference TRBV2 and TRBJ2-7, is EPEVTQTPSHQVTQMGQEVILRCVPISNHLYFYWYRQILGQKVEFLVSFYNNEISEKSEIFDDQFSVERPDGSNFTLKIRSTKLEDSAMYFCASRIVAGTSYEQYFGPGTRLTVT.

The chain links TRBV18 to TRBJ2-1; TRBD2 aligns across 11 bases. V lost 5 bases to trimming and J lost 8 bases; unmatched junction nucleotides: 11. CDR3 size: 16 residues. Germline V gene data show CDR1 as KGHSH and CDR2 as LQKENI. The CDR3 here is CASSGISGRAPDEQFF. The CDR3 DNA sequence: TGTGCCAGCTCAGGAATTAGCGGGAGGGCCCCTGATGAGCAGTTCTTC. The whole variable domain, filled in from reference TRBV18 and TRBJ2-1, reads NAGVMQNPRHLVRRRGQEARLRCSPMKGHSHVYWYRQLPEEGLKFMVYLQKENIIDESGMPKERFSAEFPKEGPSILRIQQVVRGDSAAYFCASSGISGRAPDEQFFGPGTRLTVL.

The chain links TRBV7-9 to TRBJ2-1; 7 bases agree with TRBD1. The CDR3 sequence is 15 residues long. Germline assignment: CDR1 SEHNR and CDR2 FQNEAQ (reference sequence). V shed 5 bases and J 4 bases; nucleotides not matched to a gene: 8. CDR3 protein: CASSAPDRNYNEQFF. The CDR3 coding sequence is TGTGCCAGCAGCGCGCCGGACAGGAATTACAATGAGCAGTTCTTC.

Only one count was recorded for this clone. The rearrangement joins TRBV7-9 to TRBJ2-1; the D gene is possibly TRBD1 (6 bases). Germline CDR1 and CDR2: SEHNR and FQNEAQ (reference sequence). V lost 4 bases to trimming and J lost 3 bases, with 10 bases between them. This CDR3 region has 14 residues. The CDR3, as DNA: TGTGCCAGCAGCTCCGGGACACTCTACAATGAGCAGTTCTTC. Its translation is CASSSGTLYNEQFF.

Of note for this clone: The sample has other DNA sequences that encode this CDR3 too. The chain uses TRBV11-2 and TRBJ2-3; 11 positions match TRBD2. The V gene's germline CDR1 is SGHAT and CDR2 FQNNGV. The trim removed 5 bases at V and 1 base at J, leaving 11 bases unmatched. The CDR3 runs to 18 residues. The CDR3 region is CASSPRLAGGLGTDTQYF. Written as DNA, the CDR3 is TGTGCCAGCAGCCCACGTCTAGCGGGAGGTTTGGGCACAGATACGCAGTATTTT.